This TCR beta chain was captured by sequencing in a study of Graves' ophthalmopathy and Graves' hyperthyroidism (dated by TCRdb to about 2018). About the study as a whole: A patient counted as having stable hyperthyroidism if there was no progression to ophthalmopathy within 18 months of follow-up. TCR beta repertoire signatures were used to distinguish Graves' ophthalmopathy from Graves' hyperthyroidism and to predict progression to ophthalmopathy. T-cell repertoires of thyroid tissue and blood were compared in six or seven hyperthyroidism patients. A discovery set of 100 patients (around 44 ophthalmopathy, 55 to 65 stable hyperthyroidism) was enrolled to explore V-J signatures distinguishing ophthalmopathy from hyperthyroidism. In total, 135 blood samples were TCR-sequenced: under 45 ophthalmopathy, some 75 hyperthyroidism and roughly 17 hyperthyroidism-to-ophthalmopathy patients. The independent validation cohort included approximately 19 hyperthyroidism patients plus 17 patients who later progressed from hyperthyroidism to ophthalmopathy. Following sample collection, hyperthyroidism patients were given methimazole at a starting dose of 30 mg daily, and ophthalmopathy patients were given high-dose intravenous methylprednisolone.

Patients with hyperthyroidism were aged 18 to 65 years, had been newly diagnosed, and had a disease duration of less than 2 months. Patients with other autoimmune diseases, uncontrolled infections, pregnancy or lactation were excluded. Diagnosis was based on clinical symptoms, serum thyroxine, TRAb, thyroid ultrasound and orbital computed tomography. Trizol reagent was used to extract the total RNA, and its quality was then checked on an Agilent 2100 Bioanalyzer. For repertoire sequencing, TCR beta CDR3 regions were amplified from RNA transcripts. HTBI primers and the Qiagen OneStep RT-PCR kit were used in a first-round RT-PCR, which was followed by a second-round multiplex PCR, size selection and purification. Libraries were sequenced on an Illumina HiSeq2000 using paired-end 100 bp reads. Regarding the original processing steps: SOAPnuke was used to process the reads, removing any read that contained adapters or uncalled bases, had a mean Phred below 15, or lacked an exact match to the constant primer or identifier. High-quality paired reads were merged with COPE v1.2.5. Each unique nucleotide sequence was defined as a clonotype, and clonotypes were aligned to IMGT TRB V, D and J references with MiTCR v1.1. Only V-J combinations with frequency above 0.0001 were analysed, covering 98% to 99.2% of repertoires. A TCR clonal expansion and chaos score per V-J combination was defined as the ratio of F50 clonal expansion to chaos observed in the TCRdist matrix. Welch's t-statistics and random forest were used to reduce the features to some 13 V-J combinations, which were then used as input to a naive Bayes classifier. The Morisita-Horn index was used to measure how similar the thyroid and blood repertoires were. Clones were called with MiXCR by TCRdb after fastp trimmed the public reads at Q25, and only in-frame beta chains were retained. Every distinct CDR3 protein forms one entry, paired with its most common genes and DNA. The V and J calls were determined by TCRdb, not by the authors. The table for this sample lists 500,000 to 600,000 distinct CDR3 sequences; less than 40% of them were counted only once. The leading ten clones occupy about 4.2% of the sample.

Study-wide conclusions, independent of this receptor: The 13-signature model separated ophthalmopathy from stable hyperthyroidism with around 90% sensitivity and about 84% specificity in cross-validation, and 80%/75% in the test set. Most of the expanded thyroid clonotypes with a frequency above 0.001 were also detected in blood, and it was suggested that the thyroid immune response may be reflected by blood repertoires. In validation, the model predicted ophthalmopathy progression with nearly 71% sensitivity and roughly 72% specificity; about a dozen predicted patients were CT-confirmed with GO in a median of about 6.1 months. Sample size was not predetermined statistically, and investigators were not blinded to group allocation.

From V the trimming removes 3 bases and from J it removes 7 bases, while the gene matches leave 7 bases of the junction unaccounted for. CDR1 and CDR2, per the germline V gene, are SGHRS and YFSETQ. The CDR3 covers 15 residues, taking in both the cysteine and the phenylalanine. CDR3 DNA only is kept here, 45 bases in frame from base 1. This clonotype was seen a single time. Its target antigen remains unknown. The sample holds no much larger clone one base away, and base qualities are not on file. A single read makes a weak case. The V and J segments used are TRBV5-1 and TRBJ1-6; TRBD1 fits 7 bases in the junction. This TCR was sampled from an adult man with Graves' hyperthyroidism. Sequenced sample: peripheral blood or thyroid tissue (not recorded which). At the DNA level, the sequence is TGCGCCAGCAGCTCACGGGACAGCCTAAATTCACCCCTCCACTTT. This codes for CASSSRDSLNSPLHF.